This paragraph covers one TCR beta chain sequence. Original methodology: Reference gene primer amplification in the assay estimated nucleated cell counts. Profiled with immunoSEQ multiplex PCR; TCRdb holds only in-frame clones, not every one. V and J calls and clone size follow that table, whereas D and trimming were derived from the DNA. The data hold about 40,000 clones, with roughly 76% observed a single time. The sample belongs to a study of blood T cell repertoires in COVID-19. Study-wide background: From T cells, B-cell-depleted T cells, or PBMCs came the material, which was cDNA or gDNA.

The germline CDR1 and CDR2 sequences are SGHTA and FQGTGA. The CDR3 loop spans 16 amino acids. Trimming took 5 bases from V and 2 from J; bases not matched to a gene: 7. Sequenced material: peripheral blood. The sequence was collected from a woman aged 70-85 years with acute or convalescent COVID-19. The gene calls are TRBV7-3 and TRBJ2-2, with TRBD2 matching over 8 bases. The CDR3, as DNA: TGTGCCAGCAGCCCCCGGGGGGGTCTTAACACCGGGGAGCTGTTTTTT. Amino acid sequence: CASSPRGGLNTGELFF.